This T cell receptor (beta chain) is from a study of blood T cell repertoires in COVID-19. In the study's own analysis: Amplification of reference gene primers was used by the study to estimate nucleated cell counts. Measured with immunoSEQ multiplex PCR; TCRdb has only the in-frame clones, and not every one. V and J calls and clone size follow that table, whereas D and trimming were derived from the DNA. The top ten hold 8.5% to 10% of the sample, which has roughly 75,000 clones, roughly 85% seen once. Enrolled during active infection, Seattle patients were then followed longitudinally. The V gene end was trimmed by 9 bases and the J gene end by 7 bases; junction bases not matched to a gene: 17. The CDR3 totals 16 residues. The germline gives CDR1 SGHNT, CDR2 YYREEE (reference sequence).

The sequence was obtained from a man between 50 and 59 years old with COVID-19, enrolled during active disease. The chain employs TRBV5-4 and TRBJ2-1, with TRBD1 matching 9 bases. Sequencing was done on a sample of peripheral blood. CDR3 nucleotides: TGTGCCACCGATAATCCTCGGGCGGGACAGGGTAATGAGCAGTTCTTC. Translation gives CATDNPRAGQGNEQFF.